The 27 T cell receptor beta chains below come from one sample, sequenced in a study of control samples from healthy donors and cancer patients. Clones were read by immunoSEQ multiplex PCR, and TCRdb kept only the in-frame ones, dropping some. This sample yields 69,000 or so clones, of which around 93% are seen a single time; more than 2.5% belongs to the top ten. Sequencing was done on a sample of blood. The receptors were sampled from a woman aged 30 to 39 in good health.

The CDR3 DNA follows: TGTGCCAGCAGTTTTCGGACCCGCCCTGAAGCTTTCTTT. It encodes CASSFRTRPEAFF. The chain has TRBV28 and TRBJ1-1; D unclear. Trimming removed 3 bases at V and 6 bases at J, with 11 bases between. The CDR3 is 13 residues long. Per germline, CDR1 MDHEN and CDR2 SYDVKM. Full variable domain (rest looked up from reference TRBV28 and TRBJ1-1): DVKVTQSSRYLVKRTGEKVFLECVQDMDHENMFWYRQDPGLGLRLIYFSYDVKMKEKGDIPEGYSVSREKKERFSLILESASTNQTSMYLCASSFRTRPEAFFGQGTRLTVV.

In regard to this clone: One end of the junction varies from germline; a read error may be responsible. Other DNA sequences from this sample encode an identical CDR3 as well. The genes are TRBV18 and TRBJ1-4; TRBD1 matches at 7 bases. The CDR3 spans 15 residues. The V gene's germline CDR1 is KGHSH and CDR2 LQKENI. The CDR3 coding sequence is TGTGCTAGCTCGCCAGACAGGGTTACTAATGAAAAACTGTTTTTT. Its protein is CASSPDRVTNEKLFF.

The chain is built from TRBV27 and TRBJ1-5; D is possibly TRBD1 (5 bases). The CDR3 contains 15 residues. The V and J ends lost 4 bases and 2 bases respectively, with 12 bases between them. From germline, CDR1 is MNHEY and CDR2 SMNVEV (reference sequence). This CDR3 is CASSSEGIGNQPQHF. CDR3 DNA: TGTGCCAGCAGTTCCGAGGGGATTGGCAATCAGCCCCAGCATTTT.

The CDR3 spells CASSATGNQPQHF. The CDR3, as DNA: TGTGCCAGCAGCGCAACAGGGAATCAGCCCCAGCATTTT. The chain uses TRBV14 and TRBJ1-5, with D perhaps TRBD1 (6 bases). CDR3 length: 13 residues. From germline, CDR1 is SGHDN and CDR2 FVKESK. V was pared by 5 bases and J by 4 bases, with 9 bases between.

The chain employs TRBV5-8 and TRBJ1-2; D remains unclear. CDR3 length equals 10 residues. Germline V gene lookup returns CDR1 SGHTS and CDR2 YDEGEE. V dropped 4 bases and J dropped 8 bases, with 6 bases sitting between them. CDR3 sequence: CASSRGGYTF. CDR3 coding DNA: TGTGCCAGCAGCCGCGGGGGCTACACCTTC.

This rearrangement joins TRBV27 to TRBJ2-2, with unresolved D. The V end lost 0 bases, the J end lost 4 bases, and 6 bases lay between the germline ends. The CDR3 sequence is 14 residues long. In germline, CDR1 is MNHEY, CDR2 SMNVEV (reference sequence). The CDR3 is CASSLSARTGELFF. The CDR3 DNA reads TGTGCCAGCAGTTTATCGGCTCGCACCGGGGAGCTGTTTTTT.

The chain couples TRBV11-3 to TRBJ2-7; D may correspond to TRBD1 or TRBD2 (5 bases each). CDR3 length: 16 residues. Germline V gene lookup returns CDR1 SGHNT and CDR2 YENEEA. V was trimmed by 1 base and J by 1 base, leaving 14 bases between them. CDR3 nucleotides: TGTGCCAGCAGCTTAGCGGGGACCTTCGGTTCCTACGAGCAGTACTTC. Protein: CASSLAGTFGSYEQYF.

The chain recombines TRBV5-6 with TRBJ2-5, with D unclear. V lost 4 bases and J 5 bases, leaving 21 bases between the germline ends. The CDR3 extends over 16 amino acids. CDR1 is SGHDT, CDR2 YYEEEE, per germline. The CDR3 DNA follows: TGTGCCAGCAGCCTCTTCAGTAGGACGTTGGGGGAGACCCAGTACTTC. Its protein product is CASSLFSRTLGETQYF.

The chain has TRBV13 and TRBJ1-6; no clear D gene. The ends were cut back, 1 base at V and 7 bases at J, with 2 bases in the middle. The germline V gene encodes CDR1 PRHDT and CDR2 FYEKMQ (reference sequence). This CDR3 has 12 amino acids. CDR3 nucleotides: TGTGCCAGCAGCTTAGAAAATTCACCCCTCCACTTT. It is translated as CASSLENSPLHF. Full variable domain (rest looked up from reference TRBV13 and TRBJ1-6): AAGVIQSPRHLIKEKRETATLKCYPIPRHDTVYWYQQGPGQDPQFLISFYEKMQSDKGSIPDRFSAQQFSDYHSELNMSSLELGDSALYFCASSLENSPLHFGNGTRLTVT.

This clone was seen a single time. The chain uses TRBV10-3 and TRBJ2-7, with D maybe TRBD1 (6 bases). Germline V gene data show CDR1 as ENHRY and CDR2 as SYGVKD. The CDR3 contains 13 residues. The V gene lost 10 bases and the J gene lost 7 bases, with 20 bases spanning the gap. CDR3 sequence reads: CASRDIIYVEQYF. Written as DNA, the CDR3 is TGTGCCAGCCGGGACATAATCTACGTAGAGCAGTACTTC.

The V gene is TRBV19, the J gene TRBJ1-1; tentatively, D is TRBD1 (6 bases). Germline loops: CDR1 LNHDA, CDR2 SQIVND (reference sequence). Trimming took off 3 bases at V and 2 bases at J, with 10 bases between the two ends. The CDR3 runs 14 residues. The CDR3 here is CASSMTGVNTEAFF. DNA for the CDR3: TGTGCCAGTAGTATGACAGGTGTCAACACTGAAGCTTTCTTT.

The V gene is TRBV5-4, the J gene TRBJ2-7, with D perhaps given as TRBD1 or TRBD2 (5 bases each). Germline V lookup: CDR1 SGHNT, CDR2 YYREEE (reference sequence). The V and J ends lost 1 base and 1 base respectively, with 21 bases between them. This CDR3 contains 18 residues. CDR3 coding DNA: TGTGCCAGCAGCTTGTTTGTCTCTCCGGGGCGAGGATCCTACGAGCAGTACTTC. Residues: CASSLFVSPGRGSYEQYF.

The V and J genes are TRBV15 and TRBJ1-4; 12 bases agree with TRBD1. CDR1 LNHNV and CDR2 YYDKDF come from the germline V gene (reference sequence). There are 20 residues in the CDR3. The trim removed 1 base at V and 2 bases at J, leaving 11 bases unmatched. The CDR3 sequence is CATSRGPGQGAGYTNEKLFF. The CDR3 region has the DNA TGTGCCACCAGCAGAGGCCCGGGACAGGGGGCAGGGTATACTAATGAAAAACTGTTTTTT. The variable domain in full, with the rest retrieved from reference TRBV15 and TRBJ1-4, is DAMVIQNPRYQVTQFGKPVTLSCSQTLNHNVMYWYQQKSSQAPKLLFHYYDKDFNNEADTPDNFQSRRPNTSFCFLDIRSPGLGDTAMYLCATSRGPGQGAGYTNEKLFFGSGTQLSVL.

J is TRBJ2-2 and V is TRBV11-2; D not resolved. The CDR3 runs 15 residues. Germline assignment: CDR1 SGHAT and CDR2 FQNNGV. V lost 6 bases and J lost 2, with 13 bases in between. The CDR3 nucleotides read TGTGCCAGCAGTGAGCCGGGCCCTAACACCGGGGAGCTGTTTTTT. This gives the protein CASSEPGPNTGELFF.

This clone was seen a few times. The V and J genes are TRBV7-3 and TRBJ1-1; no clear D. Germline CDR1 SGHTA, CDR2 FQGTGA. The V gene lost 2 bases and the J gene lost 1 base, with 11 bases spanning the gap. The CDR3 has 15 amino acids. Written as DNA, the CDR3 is TGTGCCAGCAGCTTAGGGTTCGGGGAGAACACTGAAGCTTTCTTT. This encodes CASSLGFGENTEAFF.

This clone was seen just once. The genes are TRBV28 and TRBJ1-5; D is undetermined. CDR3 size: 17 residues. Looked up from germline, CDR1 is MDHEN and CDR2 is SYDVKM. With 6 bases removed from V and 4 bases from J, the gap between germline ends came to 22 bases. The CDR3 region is CASSLLPRAQLNQPQHF. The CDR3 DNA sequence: TGTGCCAGCAGCTTGCTCCCCCGGGCACAGCTAAATCAGCCCCAGCATTTT.

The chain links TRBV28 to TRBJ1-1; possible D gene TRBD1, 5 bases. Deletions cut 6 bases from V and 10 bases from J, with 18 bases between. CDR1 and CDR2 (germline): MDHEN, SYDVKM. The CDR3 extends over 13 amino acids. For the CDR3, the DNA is TGTGCCAGCAGAACCGGGACCACGCCTCCAGCTTTCTTT. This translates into CASRTGTTPPAFF.

The CDR3, as DNA: TGTGCCAGCGGCCAGGGGGCGAAATATGGCTACACCTTC. This translates into CASGQGAKYGYTF. The chain combines TRBV9 with TRBJ1-2; 8 bases map to TRBD1. CDR3 length: 13 amino acids. J lost 5 bases, V lost 7 bases, and 7 bases had no gene match. Germline V gives CDR1 SGDLS, CDR2 YYNGEE. The full variable domain, with the rest looked up from reference TRBV9 and TRBJ1-2, is DSGVTQTPKHLITATGQRVTLRCSPRSGDLSVYWYQQSLDQGLQFLIQYYNGEERAKGNILERFSAQQFPDLHSELNLSSLELGDSALYFCASGQGAKYGYTFGSGTRLTVV.

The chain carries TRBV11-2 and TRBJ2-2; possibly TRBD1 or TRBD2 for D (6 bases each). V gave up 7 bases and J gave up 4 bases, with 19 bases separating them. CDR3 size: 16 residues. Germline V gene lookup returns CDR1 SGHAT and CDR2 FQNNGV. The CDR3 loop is CASTRIRGRSTGELFF. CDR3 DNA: TGTGCCAGCACACGAATACGGGGGCGGAGCACCGGGGAGCTGTTTTTT. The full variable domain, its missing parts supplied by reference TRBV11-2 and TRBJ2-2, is EAGVAQSPRYKIIEKRQSVAFWCNPISGHATLYWYQQILGQGPKLLIQFQNNGVVDDSQLPKDRFSAERLKGVDSTLKIQPAKLEDSAVYLCASTRIRGRSTGELFFGEGSRLTVL.

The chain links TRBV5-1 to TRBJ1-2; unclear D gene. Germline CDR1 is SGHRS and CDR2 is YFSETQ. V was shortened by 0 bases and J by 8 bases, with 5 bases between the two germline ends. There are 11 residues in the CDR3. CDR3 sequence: CASSLDGGYTF. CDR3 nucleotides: TGCGCCAGCAGCTTGGATGGAGGCTACACCTTC. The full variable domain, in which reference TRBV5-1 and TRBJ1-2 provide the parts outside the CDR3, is KAGVTQTPRYLIKTRGQQVTLSCSPISGHRSVSWYQQTPGQGLQFLFEYFSETQRNKGNFPGRFSGRQFSNSRSEMNVSTLELGDSALYLCASSLDGGYTFGSGTRLTVV.

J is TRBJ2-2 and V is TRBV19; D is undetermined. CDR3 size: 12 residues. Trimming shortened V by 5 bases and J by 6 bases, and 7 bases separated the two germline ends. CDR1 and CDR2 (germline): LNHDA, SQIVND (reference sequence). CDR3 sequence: CASSPFPGELFF. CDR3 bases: TGTGCCAGTAGTCCCTTTCCCGGGGAGCTGTTTTTT.

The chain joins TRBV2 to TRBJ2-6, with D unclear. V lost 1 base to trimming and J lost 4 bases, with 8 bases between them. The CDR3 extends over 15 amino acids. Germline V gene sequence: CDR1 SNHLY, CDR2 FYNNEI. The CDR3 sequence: CASSEGWAGANVLTF. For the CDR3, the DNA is TGTGCCAGCAGTGAAGGGTGGGCGGGGGCCAACGTCCTGACTTTC. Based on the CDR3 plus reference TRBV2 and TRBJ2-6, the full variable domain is EPEVTQTPSHQVTQMGQEVILRCVPISNHLYFYWYRQILGQKVEFLVSFYNNEISEKSEIFDDQFSVERPDGSNFTLKIRSTKLEDSAMYFCASSEGWAGANVLTFGAGSRLTVL.

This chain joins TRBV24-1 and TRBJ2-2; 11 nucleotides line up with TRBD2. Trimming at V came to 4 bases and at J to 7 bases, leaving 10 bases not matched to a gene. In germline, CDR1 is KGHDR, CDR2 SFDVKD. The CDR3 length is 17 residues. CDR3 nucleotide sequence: TGTGCCACCAGTGAGGCCCTTAGCGGGGGGGCCGTCGGGGAGCTGTTTTTT. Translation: CATSEALSGGAVGELFF.

The CDR3, as DNA: TGTGCCAGCAGCGTGGCAGCAATCTACAATGAGCAGTTCTTC. Translated, it gives CASSVAAIYNEQFF. This chain joins TRBV9 and TRBJ2-1; D not resolved. Germline-derived CDR1 and CDR2 are SGDLS and YYNGEE. The CDR3 runs 14 residues. Trimming left V 2 bases short and J 3 bases short, with 9 bases between.

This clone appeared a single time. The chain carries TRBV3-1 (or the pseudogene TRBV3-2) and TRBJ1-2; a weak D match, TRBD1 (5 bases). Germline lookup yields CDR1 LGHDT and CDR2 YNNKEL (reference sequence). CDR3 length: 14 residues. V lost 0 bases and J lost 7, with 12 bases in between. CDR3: CASSQESGLGGYTF. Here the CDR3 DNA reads TGTGCCAGCAGCCAAGAATCAGGGTTAGGTGGCTACACCTTC.

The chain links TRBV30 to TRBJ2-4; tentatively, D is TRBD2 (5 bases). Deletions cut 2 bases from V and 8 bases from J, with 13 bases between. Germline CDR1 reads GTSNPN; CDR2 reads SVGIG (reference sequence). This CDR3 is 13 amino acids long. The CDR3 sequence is CAWSTGVVDIQYF. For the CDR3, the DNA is TGTGCCTGGAGTACCGGGGTCGTGGACATTCAGTACTTC.

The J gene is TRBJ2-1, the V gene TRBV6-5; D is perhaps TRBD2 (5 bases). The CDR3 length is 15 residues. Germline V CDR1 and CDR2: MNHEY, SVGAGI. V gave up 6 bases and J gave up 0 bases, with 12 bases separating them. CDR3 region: CASRLSGSSYNEQFF. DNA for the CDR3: TGTGCCAGCAGGTTAAGCGGTAGCTCCTACAATGAGCAGTTCTTC.